This record concerns one TCR beta chain sequence. Its antigen remains unidentified. This specimen belongs to a study of CXCR3-negative and CXCR3-positive naive CD8 T cells. Regarding the study as a whole: The study found more hydrophobic TRB CDR3s in CXCR3-positive naive cells than in CXCR3-negative naive cells. Much lower diversity was found in memory CD8+ cells, while both naive subsets had comparably high diversity.

Through 5' RACE with UMI labels, the TRB cDNA libraries were prepared. With the 5' RACE reads reprocessed, TCRdb shows one record per CDR3 protein and no DNA. This sample contains around 120,000 distinct CDR3 sequences. The germline V gene has CDR1 SGHRS and CDR2 YFSETQ. The CDR3 runs 17 residues. The authors gated naive CD8+ T cells as CD45RO-CCR7+CD27+CD95-. The source is a human donor in good health. Some clones in this sample may be carry-over from other donors' samples. The sequencing sample was made of naive CXCR3+ CD8+ T cells from blood. Subset: CD45RO-CCR7+CD27+CD95- naive CD8+ T cells expressing CXCR3 (TNR3+). V gene TRBV5-1 combines with J gene TRBJ2-3; the D call of TRBD1 rests on TCRdb alone, since no DNA is present to check it. CDR3 amino acids: CASSLVTPDRGRDTQYF.